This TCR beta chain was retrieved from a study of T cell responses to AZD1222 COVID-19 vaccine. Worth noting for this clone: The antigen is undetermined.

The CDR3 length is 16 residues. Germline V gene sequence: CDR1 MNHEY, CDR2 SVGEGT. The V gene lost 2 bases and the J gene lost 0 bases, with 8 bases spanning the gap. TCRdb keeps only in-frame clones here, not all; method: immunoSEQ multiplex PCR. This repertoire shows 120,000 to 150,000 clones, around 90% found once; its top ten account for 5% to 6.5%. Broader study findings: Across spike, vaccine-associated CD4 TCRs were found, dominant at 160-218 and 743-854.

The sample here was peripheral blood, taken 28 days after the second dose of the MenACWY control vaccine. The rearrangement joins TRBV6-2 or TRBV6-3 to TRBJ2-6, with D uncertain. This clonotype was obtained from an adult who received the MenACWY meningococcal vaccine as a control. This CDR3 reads CASSYAVTSGANVLTF. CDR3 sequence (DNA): TGTGCCAGCAGTTACGCCGTTACCTCTGGGGCCAACGTCCTGACTTTC.